This entry features one TCR beta chain sequence. In germline, CDR1 is MNHEY, CDR2 SVGAGI. With 6 bases clipped from V and 2 bases from J, the junction kept 6 bases outside the gene matches. The length of the CDR3 is 14 residues. Before being deemed recovered, Cohort 3 donors had two negative PCRs, clearance, or symptom resolution. The data were obtained in a study of blood T cell repertoires in COVID-19. Study at large: Italy, Spain and the United States were the sources of the convalescent and acute COVID-19 samples.

Method: immunoSEQ multiplex PCR; TCRdb's copy keeps in-frame clones and lacks some. The sample has a few hundred thousand clones; 85% to 90% are singletons. This sequence originates from a woman under 30 who had recovered from COVID-19. Sequencing used PBMCs or T cells enriched from blood (not recorded which). The chain uses TRBV6-5 and TRBJ2-7; 8 nucleotides line up with TRBD1. The CDR3 spells CASSADRAAYEQYF. CDR3 nucleotides: TGTGCCAGCAGCGCGGACAGGGCAGCCTACGAGCAGTACTTC.